This T cell receptor beta chain came from a study of cytomegalovirus exposure and HLA in healthy donors. Primers for the PCR totalled 60 Vbeta and 13 Jbeta. TCRdb keeps only in-frame clones here, not all; method: immunoSEQ multiplex PCR. The sample has some 190,000 clones; roughly 77% are singletons. Germline V gene sequence: CDR1 SGHDT, CDR2 YYEEEE. The V gene lost 4 bases and the J gene lost 6 bases, with 8 bases spanning the gap. This CDR3 has 12 amino acids. Details on this clone: Its antigen is unknown.

Study results and caveats: DRB1 had the most TCR associations and HLA-C the fewest, a later analysis found, with rates varying by HLA locus.

This TCR derives from a man between 25 and 39 years old in good health and CMV-seropositive. The sample comprised PBMCs. V and J are TRBV5-6 and TRBJ2-1, with D perhaps TRBD2 (5 bases). The CDR3: CASSLGGNEQFF. The CDR3 DNA sequence: TGTGCCAGCAGCCTTGGAGGCAATGAGCAGTTCTTC. Full variable domain (remainder filled in from reference TRBV5-6 and TRBJ2-1): DAGVTQSPTHLIKTRGQQVTLRCSPKSGHDTVSWYQQALGQGPQFIFQYYEEEERQRGNFPDRFSGHQFPNYSSELNVNALLLGDSALYLCASSLGGNEQFFGPGTRLTVL.